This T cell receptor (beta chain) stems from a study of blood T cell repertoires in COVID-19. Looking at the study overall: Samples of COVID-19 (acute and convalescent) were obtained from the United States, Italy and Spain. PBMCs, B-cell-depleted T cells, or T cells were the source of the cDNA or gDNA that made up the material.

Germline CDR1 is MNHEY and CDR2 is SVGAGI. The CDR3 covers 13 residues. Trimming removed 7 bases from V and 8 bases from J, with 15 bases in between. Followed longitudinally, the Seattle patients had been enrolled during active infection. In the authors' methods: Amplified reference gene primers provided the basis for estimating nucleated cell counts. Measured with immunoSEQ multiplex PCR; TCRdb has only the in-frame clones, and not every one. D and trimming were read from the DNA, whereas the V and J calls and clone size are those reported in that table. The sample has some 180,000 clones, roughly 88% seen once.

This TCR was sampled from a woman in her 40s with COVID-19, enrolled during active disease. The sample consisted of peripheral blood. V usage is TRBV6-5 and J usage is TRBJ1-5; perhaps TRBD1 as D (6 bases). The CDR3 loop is CASTLREGEPQHF. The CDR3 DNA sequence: TGTGCCAGCACCCTCAGGGAGGGGGAGCCCCAGCATTTT.